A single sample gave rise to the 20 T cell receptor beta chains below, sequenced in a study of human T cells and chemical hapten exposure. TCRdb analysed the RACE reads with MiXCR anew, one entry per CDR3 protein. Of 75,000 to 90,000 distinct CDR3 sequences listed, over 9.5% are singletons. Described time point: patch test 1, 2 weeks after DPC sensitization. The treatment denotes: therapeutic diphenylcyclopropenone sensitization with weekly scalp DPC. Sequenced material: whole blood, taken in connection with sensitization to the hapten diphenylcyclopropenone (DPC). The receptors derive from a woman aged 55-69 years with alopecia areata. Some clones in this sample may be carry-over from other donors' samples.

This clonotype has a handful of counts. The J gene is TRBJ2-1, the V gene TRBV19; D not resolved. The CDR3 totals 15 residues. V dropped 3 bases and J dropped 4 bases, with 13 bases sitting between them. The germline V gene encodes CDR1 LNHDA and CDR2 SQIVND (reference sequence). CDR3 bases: TGTGCCAGTAGTATGATCATCTCTTTTTACAATGAGCAGTTCTTC. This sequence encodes CASSMIISFYNEQFF. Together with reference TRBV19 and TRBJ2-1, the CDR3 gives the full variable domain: DGGITQSPKYLFRKEGQNVTLSCEQNLNHDAMYWYRQDPGQGLRLIYYSQIVNDFQKGDIAEGYSVSREKKESFPLTVTSAQKNPTAFYLCASSMIISFYNEQFFGPGTRLTVL.

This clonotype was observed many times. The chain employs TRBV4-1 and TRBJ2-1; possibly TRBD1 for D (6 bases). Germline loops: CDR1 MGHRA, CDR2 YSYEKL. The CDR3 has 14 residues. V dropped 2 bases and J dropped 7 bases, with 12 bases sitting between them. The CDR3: CASSQWTAFNEQFF. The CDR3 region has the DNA TGCGCCAGCAGCCAATGGACAGCGTTTAATGAGCAGTTCTTC.

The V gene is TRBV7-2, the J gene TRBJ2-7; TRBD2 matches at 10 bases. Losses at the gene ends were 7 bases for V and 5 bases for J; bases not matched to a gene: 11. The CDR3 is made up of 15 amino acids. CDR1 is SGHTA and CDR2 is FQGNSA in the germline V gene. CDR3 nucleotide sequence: TGTGCCAGCATCCTCGTAGCGGGGGGTTGGGACGAGCAGTACTTC. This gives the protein CASILVAGGWDEQYF.

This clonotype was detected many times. The CDR3 here is CSAEGGRNTEAFF. DNA for the CDR3: TGCAGCGCTGAGGGGGGGCGAAACACTGAAGCTTTCTTT. The J gene is TRBJ1-1, the V gene TRBV29-1; D is perhaps TRBD1 (6 bases). The CDR3 contains 13 residues. Trimming left V 7 bases short and J 2 bases short, with 14 bases between. Germline V gene data show CDR1 as SQVTM and CDR2 as ANQGSEA.

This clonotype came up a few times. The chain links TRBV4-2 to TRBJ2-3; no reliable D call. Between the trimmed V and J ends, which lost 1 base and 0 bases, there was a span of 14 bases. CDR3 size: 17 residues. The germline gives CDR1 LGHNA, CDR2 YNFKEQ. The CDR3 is CASSQVKPSTSTDTQYF. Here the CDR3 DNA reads TGTGCCAGCAGCCAAGTAAAACCATCGACTAGCACAGATACGCAGTATTTT.

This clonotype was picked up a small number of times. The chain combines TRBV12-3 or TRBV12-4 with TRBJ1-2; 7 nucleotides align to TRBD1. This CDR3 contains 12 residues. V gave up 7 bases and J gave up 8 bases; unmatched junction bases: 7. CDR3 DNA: TGTGCCAGCACCGGTCAGGGGGACGGCTACACCTTC. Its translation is CASTGQGDGYTF.

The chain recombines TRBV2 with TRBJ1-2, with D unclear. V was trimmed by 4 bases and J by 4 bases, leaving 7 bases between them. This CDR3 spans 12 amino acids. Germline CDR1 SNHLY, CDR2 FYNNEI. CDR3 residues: CASSVSGYGYTF. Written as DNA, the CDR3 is TGTGCCAGCAGTGTTAGTGGCTATGGCTACACCTTC. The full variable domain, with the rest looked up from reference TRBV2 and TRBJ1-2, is EPEVTQTPSHQVTQMGQEVILRCVPISNHLYFYWYRQILGQKVEFLVSFYNNEISEKSEIFDDQFSVERPDGSNFTLKIRSTKLEDSAMYFCASSVSGYGYTFGSGTRLTVV.

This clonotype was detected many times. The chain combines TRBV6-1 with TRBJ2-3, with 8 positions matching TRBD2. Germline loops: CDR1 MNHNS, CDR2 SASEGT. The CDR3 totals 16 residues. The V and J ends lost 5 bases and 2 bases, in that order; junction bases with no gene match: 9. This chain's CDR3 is CASSPGLGFNTDTQYF. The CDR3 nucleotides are TGTGCCAGCAGTCCGGGACTAGGGTTCAACACAGATACGCAGTATTTT.

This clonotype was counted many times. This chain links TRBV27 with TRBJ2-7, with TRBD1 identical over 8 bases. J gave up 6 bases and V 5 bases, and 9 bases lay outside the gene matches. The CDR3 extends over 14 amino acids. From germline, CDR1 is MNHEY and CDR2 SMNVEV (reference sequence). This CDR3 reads CASSGTGGKGEQYF. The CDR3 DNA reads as TGTGCCAGCAGTGGTACAGGGGGTAAGGGCGAGCAGTACTTC.

The DNA for the CDR3 is TGCAGCAACCCGGACAGATTCTACGAGCAGTACTTC. Protein product: CSNPDRFYEQYF. V usage is TRBV29-1 and J usage is TRBJ2-7; possibly TRBD1 for D (6 bases). Looked up from germline, CDR1 is SQVTM and CDR2 is ANQGSEA. CDR3 length: 12 amino acids. Trimming left V 8 bases short and J 3 bases short, with 14 bases between.

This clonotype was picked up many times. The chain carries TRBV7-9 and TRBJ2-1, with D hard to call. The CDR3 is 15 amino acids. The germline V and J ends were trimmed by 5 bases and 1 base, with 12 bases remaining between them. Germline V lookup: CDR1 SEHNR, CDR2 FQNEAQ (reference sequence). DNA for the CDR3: TGTGCCAGCAGCCCCGACTTTAGGTCCTACAATGAGCAGTTCTTC. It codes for CASSPDFRSYNEQFF.

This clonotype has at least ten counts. This CDR3 is CASSALAGYDSYNEQFF. DNA of the CDR3: TGTGCCAGCAGCGCACTAGCGGGGTACGACAGTTACAATGAGCAGTTCTTC. The gene calls are TRBV3-1 and TRBJ2-1; TRBD2 agrees at 10 bases. Germline V gene lookup returns CDR1 LGHDT and CDR2 YNNKEL (reference sequence). The CDR3 consists of 17 residues. The V gene end was trimmed by 5 bases and the J gene end by 4 bases; junction bases not matched to a gene: 11.

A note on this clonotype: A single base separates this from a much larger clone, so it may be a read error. The CDR3 sequence is CATSVLQDTQYF. The CDR3 region has the DNA TGTGCCACCAGTGTTTTACAAGATACGCAGTATTTT. V usage is TRBV24-1 and J usage is TRBJ2-3; no clear D. Between the trimmed V and J ends, which lost 5 bases and 5 bases, there was a span of 7 bases. There are 12 residues in the CDR3. Germline V lookup: CDR1 KGHDR, CDR2 SFDVKD.

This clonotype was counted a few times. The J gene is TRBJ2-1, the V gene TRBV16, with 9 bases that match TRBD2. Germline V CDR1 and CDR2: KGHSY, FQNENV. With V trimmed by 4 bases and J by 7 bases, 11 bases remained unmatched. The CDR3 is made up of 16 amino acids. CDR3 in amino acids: CASSPPAGLALNEQFF. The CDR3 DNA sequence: TGTGCCAGCAGCCCCCCCGCGGGACTAGCCTTAAATGAGCAGTTCTTC.

CDR3 DNA: TGCAGTGCTCCTGGACAGCTCTACGAGCAGTACTTC. Translated: CSAPGQLYEQYF. The chain is built from TRBV20-1 and TRBJ2-7, with D possibly matching TRBD1 (6 bases). Germline V gene lookup returns CDR1 DFQATT and CDR2 SNEGSKA (reference sequence). The CDR3 spans 12 residues. Trimming took off 5 bases at V and 3 bases at J, with 11 bases between the two ends.

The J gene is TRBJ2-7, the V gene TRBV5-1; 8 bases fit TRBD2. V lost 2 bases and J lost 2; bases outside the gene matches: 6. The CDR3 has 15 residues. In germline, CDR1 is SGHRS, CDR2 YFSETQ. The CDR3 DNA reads TGCGCCAGCAGCTTATCGGCGGGGGGCACCTACGAGCAGTACTTC. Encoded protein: CASSLSAGGTYEQYF.

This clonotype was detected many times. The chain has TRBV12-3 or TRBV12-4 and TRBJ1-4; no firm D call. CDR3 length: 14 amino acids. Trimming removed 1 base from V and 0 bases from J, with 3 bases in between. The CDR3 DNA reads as TGTGCCAGCAGTTTAGGGTCAACTAATGAAAAACTGTTTTTT. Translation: CASSLGSTNEKLFF.

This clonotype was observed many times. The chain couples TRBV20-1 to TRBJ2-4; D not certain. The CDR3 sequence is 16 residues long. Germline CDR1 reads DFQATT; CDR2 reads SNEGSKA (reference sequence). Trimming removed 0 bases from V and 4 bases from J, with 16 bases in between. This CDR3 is CSAREAVRLLKNIQYF. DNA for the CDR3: TGCAGTGCTAGAGAGGCCGTTCGGCTCCTAAAAAACATTCAGTACTTC.

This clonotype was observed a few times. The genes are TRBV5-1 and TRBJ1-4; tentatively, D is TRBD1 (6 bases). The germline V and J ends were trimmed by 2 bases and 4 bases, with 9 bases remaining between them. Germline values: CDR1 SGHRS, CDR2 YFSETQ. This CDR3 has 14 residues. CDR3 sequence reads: CASSLGGVNEKLFF. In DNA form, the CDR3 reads TGCGCCAGCAGCTTAGGGGGGGTTAATGAAAAACTGTTTTTT.

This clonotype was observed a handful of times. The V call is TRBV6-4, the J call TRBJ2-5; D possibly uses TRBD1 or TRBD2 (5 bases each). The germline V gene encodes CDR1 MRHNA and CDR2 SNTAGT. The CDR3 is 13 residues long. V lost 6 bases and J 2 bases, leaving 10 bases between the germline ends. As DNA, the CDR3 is TGTGCCAGCAGCCGGGACGGACAAGAGACCCAGTACTTC. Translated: CASSRDGQETQYF.